The sequence of this T cell receptor (beta chain) was determined in a study of blood T cell repertoires in COVID-19 (TCRdb year 2020). Regarding the research as a whole: Collaborator samples came from the United States, Italy and Spain and covered acute and convalescent phases of COVID-19. The material from the prospective study consisted of cDNA or gDNA derived from T cells, B-cell-depleted T cells, or PBMCs. The dataset comprised deeply sampled blood TCRbeta repertoires from subjects exposed to, actively infected with, or recovered from COVID-19. The repertoires were released in a freely available public database meant as a resource for research on the immune response to SARS-CoV-2. Samples were obtained from the ongoing ImmuneRACE study (first 160 participants) and from some 1,300 subjects provided by 6 global collaborators. A de-identified subject ID, COVID-19 status, age in years and sex were almost always included in the sample metadata. Where available, HLA class I and class II types were taken from metadata supplied by the sample provider and were not determined by assay-based typing. Overall study results and their limits: The amount of clinical and demographic metadata varied by source and participant and was provided uncurated.

From the cysteine up to the phenylalanine, the CDR3 has a length of 15 residues. Solely the CDR3 DNA is kept, with 45 bases framed from the first base. CDR1 and CDR2, per the germline V gene, are SNHLY and FYNNEI. The germline ends are 20 bases apart after V is trimmed by 6 bases and J by 6 bases. TCRbeta CDR3 regions were amplified from genomic DNA using the immunoSEQ Assay, a bias-controlled multiplex PCR. On the study's bioinformatics: Nucleated cell counts per sample were estimated from amplification of reference gene primers within the assay. Sequence reads were collapsed and filtered to measure the absolute abundance of every unique TCRbeta CDR3 rearrangement. Productive Simpson clonality was computed per sample as the square root of Simpson's diversity index over productive rearrangements. TCRdb retrieved this table from immuneACCESS and kept in-frame rearrangements only. Not all clones are present; in checked studies, unresolved V genes account for under half, and no reason is known for the remainder. The V and J calls and clone size are taken from that table; D and trimming were inferred from the DNA. The sample yields hundreds of thousands of clones; 75% to 85% were counted once. The ten largest clones take up 1.3% of the sample.

Concerning this clone: No antigen is known for it. No much larger clonotype is one base removed from it; base qualities were not supplied.

At one collaborating source in Seattle, patients were enrolled during active infection and were followed longitudinally through the course of disease. Whole blood was collected in K2EDTA tubes by collaborating institutions according to the institutions' own protocols. Collaborator samples were shipped for TCRbeta analysis as frozen whole blood, isolated PBMCs, or DNA extracted from either sample type. The specimen sequenced was peripheral blood. The TCR was taken from a woman aged 25 to 39 with COVID-19, enrolled during active disease. The V and J genes are TRBV2 and TRBJ1-2; the D gene is perhaps TRBD1, from 6 matching bases. Here the CDR3 is given as CASRDTGRFGHGYTF. The nucleotide sequence reads TGTGCCAGCAGAGATACAGGGAGATTCGGGCATGGCTACACCTTC.